This T cell receptor beta chain was captured in a study of identical twins. Study-level points and caveats: One should note that invariant MAIT and iNKT cells could partly confound zero-insertion analyses. These conclusions were based on statistical analysis (cross-sectional, not following the same donors). Sequences that were out-of-frame, alpha and twin-shared displayed an excess of low generation probability.

This CDR3 has 15 amino acids. Germline-derived CDR1 and CDR2 are ENHRY and SYGVKD. V lost 6 bases to trimming and J lost 2 bases, with 15 bases between them. TCRdb re-called the 5' RACE reads with MiXCR, one entry per CDR3 protein. The profile shows 420,000 or so distinct CDR3 sequences, under 20% of them singletons. Details on this clonotype: The antigen remains undetermined.

This chain connects TRBV10-3 to TRBJ2-3, with a weak D call TRBD2 (6 bases). The clonotype comes from a man aged 50-60 years in good health. Material for sequencing was naive T cells sorted from blood. CDR3 residues: CAIRITAGTTDTQYF. The CDR3 DNA reads as TGTGCCATCAGGATTACGGCGGGGACCACAGATACGCAGTATTTT.